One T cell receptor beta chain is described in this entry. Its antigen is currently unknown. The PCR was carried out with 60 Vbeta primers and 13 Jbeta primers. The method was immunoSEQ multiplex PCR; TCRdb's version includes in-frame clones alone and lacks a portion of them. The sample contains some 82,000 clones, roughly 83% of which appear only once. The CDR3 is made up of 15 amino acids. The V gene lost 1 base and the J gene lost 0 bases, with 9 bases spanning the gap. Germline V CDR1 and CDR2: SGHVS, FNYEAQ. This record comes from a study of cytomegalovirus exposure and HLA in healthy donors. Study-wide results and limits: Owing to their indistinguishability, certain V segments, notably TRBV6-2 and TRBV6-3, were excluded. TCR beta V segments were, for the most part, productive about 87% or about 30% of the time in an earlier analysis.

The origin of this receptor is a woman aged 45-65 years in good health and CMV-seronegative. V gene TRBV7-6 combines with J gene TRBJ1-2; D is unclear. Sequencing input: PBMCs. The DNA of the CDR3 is TGTGCCAGCAGCTTAGAGCGGGGAACTAACTATGGCTACACCTTC. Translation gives CASSLERGTNYGYTF.